A single T cell receptor (beta chain) is shown here with its context. The data were produced by immunoSEQ multiplex PCR, yet TCRdb's version contains in-frame clones alone and is incomplete. The sample lists roughly 80,000 clones; around 88% were seen once. The CDR3 is made up of 16 amino acids. J gave up 0 bases and V 7 bases, and 7 bases lay outside the gene matches. CDR1 and CDR2 (germline): SNHLY, FYNNEI. This sample was included in a study of OX40 agonist ivuxolimab in advanced cancers. The receptor comes from an adult with an advanced solid tumor such as melanoma, head and neck, liver or kidney cancer. V and J are TRBV2 and TRBJ2-3, with 10 bases identical to TRBD2. Specimen: CD4+ or CD8+ T cells sorted from blood, collected in a trial of the OX40 agonist ivuxolimab. CDR3 nucleotide sequence: TGTGCCAGCACCCTCAGCGGGAGGGCTAGCACAGATACGCAGTATTTT. As protein: CASTLSGRASTDTQYF.